Given below is one TCR beta chain in context. This clonotype was seen at least ten times. This receptor's antigen is unknown. No quality values exist for individual bases; no much larger clone is one base distant. This record belongs to a study of molecular identifiers for immune sequencing clone quantification (dated by TCRdb to the late 2010s). With respect to the entire study: For a replicate experiment, RNA from around 20,000 or 99,000 naive CD8 T cells was divided into five aliquots, of which four were sequenced. This methods study benchmarked molecular-identifier clustering-based TCR repertoire sequencing (MIDCIRS) and TCR RNA copy counting, using CD8 T cells to do so.

Overall study results and their limits: When barcode sub-clustering was left out, chimeric consensus sequences inflated TCR diversity, with chimeras reaching as high as 47%. In CMV-specific effector cells, clones with more than 20 RNA copies accounted for over 98% of molecules, whereas in naive cells such clones accounted for under 1%. A single cell's worth of spiked-in Jurkat TCR RNA was reported detectable even among under 1.3 million naive CD8 T cells. The naive libraries included spiked-in Jurkat TCR RNA (around 10 copies' worth), and this RNA is not part of the donor repertoire. Roughly 3 recovered TCR RNA copies per cell were obtained by modeling, versus about 9.7 by digital PCR, implying a capture efficiency of 25% to 30%. The sizes of highly expanded clones could end up underestimated when identical TCR molecules share a barcode.

From a lookup of the germline V gene (reference sequence), CDR1 and CDR2 are SEHNR and FQNEAQ. Inclusive of the bounding cysteine and phenylalanine, the CDR3 is 15 residues long. Only the CDR3 region is kept as DNA, spanning 45 bases read in frame from base 1. V and J lose 5 bases and 8 bases, and a span of 18 bases separates them. The library came from PCR. Sequenced using an Illumina HiSeq 4000. Bulk TCR libraries were made following a previously described method, with the TCR primers given in Table S5. Total RNA was purified with the Qiagen AllPrep DNA/RNA kit. Before any analysis, reads coming from multiple sequencing runs of the same library were combined into one pool. Regarding the original processing steps: Reads were retained only if their TCR constant sequence matched exactly, and those retained reads were trimmed to 150 nt and grouped according to their 12-nt molecular barcodes. Within each barcode group, reads were sub-clustered at a 15% Levenshtein threshold, and quality-weighted consensus sequences were built per RNA molecule. Non-functional sequences were removed, as were lower-count sequences one edit away from another. Based on fitting two negative binomial distributions, any barcode sub-cluster with under 20% of the maximum read count was discarded. TCRdb handled the public reads itself, with Q25 trimming in fastp and clone calling in MiXCR, and kept productive beta chains. Entries are consolidated by CDR3 protein sequence, retaining the most common genes and DNA. TCRdb assigned the V and J calls; the authors' analysis was not used. The table for this sample lists about 640,000 distinct CDR3 sequences; 20% of them were counted only once. The ten largest clonotypes hold approximately 0.9% of the sample.

Libraries of naive CD8 T cells were built from approximately 20,000 to 980,000 sorted cells, with 10%, 30% or 50% of the purified RNA used. On a BD FACSAria II, naive CD8 T cells were FACS-sorted as CD8+CD4-CCR7+CD45RA+ and collected into RLT Plus buffer. To test detection sensitivity, Jurkat RNA equivalent to ten TCR copies was spiked into samples of roughly 18,000-1,000,000 naive CD8 T cells. CD8 T cells were enriched with RosetteSep CD8+ T Cell Enrichment Cocktail and Ficoll-Paque, followed by ACK red cell lysis. Sequencing was carried out using naive CD8+ T cells from blood, with Jurkat cell RNA spiked in. The cell subset or site label, read with the paper, signifies: FACS-sorted CD8+CD4-CCR7+CD45RA+ naive T cells. The chain couples TRBV7-9 to TRBJ2-2; matching of 6 bases hints at TRBD2 as the D gene. The clonotype originates from a human donor in good health. Some libraries in this study had Jurkat cell RNA spiked in. The DNA sequence is as follows: TGTGCCAGCAGCCCCCTCGCGGGGATCGTAGGGGAGCTGTTTTTT. It is translated as CASSPLAGIVGELFF. Outside the CDR3, residues come from the reference TRBV7-9 and TRBJ2-2 proteins, so the full variable domain is: DTGVSQNPRHKITKRGQNVTFRCDPISEHNRLYWYRQTLGQGPEFLTYFQNEAQLEKSRLLSDRFSAERPKGSFSTLEIQRTEQGDSAMYLCASSPLAGIVGELFFGEGSRLTVL.